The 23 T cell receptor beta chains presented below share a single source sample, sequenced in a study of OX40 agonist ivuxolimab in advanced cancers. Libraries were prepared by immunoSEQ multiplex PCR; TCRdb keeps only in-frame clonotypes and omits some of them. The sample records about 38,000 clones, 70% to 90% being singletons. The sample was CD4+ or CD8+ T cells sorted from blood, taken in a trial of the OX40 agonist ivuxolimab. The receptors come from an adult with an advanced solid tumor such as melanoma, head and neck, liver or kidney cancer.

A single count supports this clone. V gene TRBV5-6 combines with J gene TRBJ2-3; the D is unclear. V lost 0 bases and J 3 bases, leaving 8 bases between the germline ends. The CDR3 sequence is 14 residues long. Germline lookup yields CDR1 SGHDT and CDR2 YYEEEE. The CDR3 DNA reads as TGTGCCAGCAGCTTGGATGGTGGTACAGATACGCAGTATTTT. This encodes CASSLDGGTDTQYF.

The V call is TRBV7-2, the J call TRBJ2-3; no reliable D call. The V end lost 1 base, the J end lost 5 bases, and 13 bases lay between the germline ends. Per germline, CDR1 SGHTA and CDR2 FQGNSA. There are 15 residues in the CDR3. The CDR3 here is CASSLVGSGLDTQYF. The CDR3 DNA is TGTGCCAGCAGCTTAGTCGGTTCCGGGCTAGATACGCAGTATTTT. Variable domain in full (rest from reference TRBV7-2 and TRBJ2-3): GAGVSQSPSNKVTEKGKDVELRCDPISGHTALYWYRQSLGQGLEFLIYFQGNSAPDKSGLPSDRFSAERTGGSVSTLTIQRTQQEDSAVYLCASSLVGSGLDTQYFGPGTRLTVL.

CDR3 sequence (DNA): TGTGCCAGCTCACCAAGGGCCCCCCGTAATGAGCAGTTCTTC. Translated: CASSPRAPRNEQFF. The gene calls are TRBV18 and TRBJ2-1; D not certain. CDR1 and CDR2 from the germline V gene are KGHSH and LQKENI. Between the trimmed V and J ends, which lost 2 bases and 7 bases, there was a span of 12 bases. The CDR3 is 14 residues long.

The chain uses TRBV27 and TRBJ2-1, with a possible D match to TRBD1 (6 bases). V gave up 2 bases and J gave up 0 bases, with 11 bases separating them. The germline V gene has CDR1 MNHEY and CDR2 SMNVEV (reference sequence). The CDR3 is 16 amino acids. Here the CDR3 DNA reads TGTGCCAGCAGTTTAGGTATGACAGGCTCCTACAATGAGCAGTTCTTC. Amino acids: CASSLGMTGSYNEQFF.

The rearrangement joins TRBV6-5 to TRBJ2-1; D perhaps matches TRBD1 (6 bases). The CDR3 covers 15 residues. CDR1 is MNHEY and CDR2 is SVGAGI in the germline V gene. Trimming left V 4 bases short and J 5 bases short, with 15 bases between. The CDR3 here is CASSSLGQIDNEQFF. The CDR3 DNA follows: TGTGCCAGCAGTTCCCTAGGACAGATAGACAATGAGCAGTTCTTC.

The CDR3 spells CASSEIRETQYF. In DNA, the CDR3 is TGTGCCAGCAGTGAAATTCGGGAGACCCAGTACTTC. V usage is TRBV2 and J usage is TRBJ2-5; D uncertain. V gave up 2 bases and J gave up 5 bases, with 6 bases separating them. The germline CDR1 and CDR2 sequences are SNHLY and FYNNEI. This CDR3 is 12 amino acids long.

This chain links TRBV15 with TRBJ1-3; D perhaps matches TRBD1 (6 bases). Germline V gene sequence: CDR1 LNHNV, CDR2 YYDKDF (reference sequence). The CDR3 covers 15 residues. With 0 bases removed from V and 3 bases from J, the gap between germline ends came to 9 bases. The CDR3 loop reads CATSRDRGIGNTIYF. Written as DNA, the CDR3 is TGTGCCACCAGCAGAGATAGGGGGATTGGAAACACCATATATTTT.

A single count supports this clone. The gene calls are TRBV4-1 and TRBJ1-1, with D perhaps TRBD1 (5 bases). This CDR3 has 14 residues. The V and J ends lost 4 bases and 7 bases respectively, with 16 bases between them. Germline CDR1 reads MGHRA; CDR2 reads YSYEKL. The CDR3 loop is CASSPDVRGSEAFF. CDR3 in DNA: TGCGCCAGCAGCCCCGACGTCCGGGGGAGTGAAGCTTTCTTT.

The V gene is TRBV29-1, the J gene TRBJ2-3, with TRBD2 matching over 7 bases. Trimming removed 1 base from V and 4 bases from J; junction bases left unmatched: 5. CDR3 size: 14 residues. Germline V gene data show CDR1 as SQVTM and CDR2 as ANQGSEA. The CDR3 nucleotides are TGCAGCGTTGAAGGGGACTACTACCCAGATACGCAGTATTTT. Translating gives CSVEGDYYPDTQYF.

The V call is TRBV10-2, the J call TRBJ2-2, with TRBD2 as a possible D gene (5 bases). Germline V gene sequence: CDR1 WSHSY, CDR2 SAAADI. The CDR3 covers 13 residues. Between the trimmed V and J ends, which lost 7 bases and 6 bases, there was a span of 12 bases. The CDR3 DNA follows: TGCGCCAGCAACTTCGGGAATTCCGGGGAGCTGTTTTTT. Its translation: CASNFGNSGELFF.

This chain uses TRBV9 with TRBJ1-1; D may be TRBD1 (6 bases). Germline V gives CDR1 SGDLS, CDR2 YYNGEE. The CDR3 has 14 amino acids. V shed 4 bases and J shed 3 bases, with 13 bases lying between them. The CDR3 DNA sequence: TGTGCCAGCAGCCCCGGCGGGGGCGACACTGAAGCTTTCTTT. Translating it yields CASSPGGGDTEAFF.

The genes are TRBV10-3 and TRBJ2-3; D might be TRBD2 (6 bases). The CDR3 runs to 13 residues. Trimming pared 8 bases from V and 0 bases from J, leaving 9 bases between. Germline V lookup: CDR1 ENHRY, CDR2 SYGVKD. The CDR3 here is CAIAGLSTDTQYF. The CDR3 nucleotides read TGTGCCATCGCGGGATTGAGCACAGATACGCAGTATTTT.

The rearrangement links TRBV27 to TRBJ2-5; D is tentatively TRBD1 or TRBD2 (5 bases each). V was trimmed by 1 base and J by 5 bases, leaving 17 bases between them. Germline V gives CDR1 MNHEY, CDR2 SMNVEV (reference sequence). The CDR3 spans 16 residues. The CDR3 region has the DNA TGTGCCAGCAGTTTATGGGCACGGGGCGAGGGGGAGACCCAGTACTTC. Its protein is CASSLWARGEGETQYF.

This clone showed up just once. This CDR3 is CASSLLAGGGTDTQYF. CDR3 bases: TGTGCCAGCAGTTTATTGGCGGGGGGAGGGACAGATACGCAGTATTTT. This chain uses TRBV27 with TRBJ2-3; 8 nucleotides line up with TRBD2. The CDR3 spans 16 residues. Germline values: CDR1 MNHEY, CDR2 SMNVEV (reference sequence). V trimming: 1 base; J trimming: 3 bases; junction bases outside the gene matches: 6.

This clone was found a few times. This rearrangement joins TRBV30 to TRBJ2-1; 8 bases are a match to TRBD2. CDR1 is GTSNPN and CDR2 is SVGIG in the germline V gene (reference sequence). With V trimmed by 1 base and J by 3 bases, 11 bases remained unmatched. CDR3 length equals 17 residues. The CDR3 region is CAWSGFGTSGNYNEQFF. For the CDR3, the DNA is TGTGCCTGGAGTGGGTTTGGCACTAGCGGAAACTACAATGAGCAGTTCTTC.

The CDR3 DNA sequence: TGTGCCAGCAGCTTAGGGGGTCGGCACACTGAAGCTTTCTTT. It translates to CASSLGGRHTEAFF. V usage is TRBV27 and J usage is TRBJ1-1, with a possible D match to TRBD1 (6 bases). Trimming stripped 6 bases from V and 3 bases from J, with 14 bases between. Germline-derived CDR1 and CDR2 are MNHEY and SMNVEV (reference sequence). The CDR3 spans 14 residues.

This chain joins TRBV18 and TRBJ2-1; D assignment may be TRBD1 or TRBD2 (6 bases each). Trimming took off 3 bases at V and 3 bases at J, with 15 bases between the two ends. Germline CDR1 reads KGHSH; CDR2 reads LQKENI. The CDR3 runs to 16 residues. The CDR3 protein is CASSPSYGGDYNEQFF. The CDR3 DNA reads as TGTGCCAGCTCACCCTCATACGGGGGCGACTACAATGAGCAGTTCTTC.

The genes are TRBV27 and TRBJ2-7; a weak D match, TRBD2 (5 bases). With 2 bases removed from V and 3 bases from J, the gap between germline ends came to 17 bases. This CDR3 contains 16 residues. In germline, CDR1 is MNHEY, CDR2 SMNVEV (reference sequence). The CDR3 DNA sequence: TGTGCCAGCAGTTTAGCCTGGGCCCCCGGGATCTACGAGCAGTACTTC. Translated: CASSLAWAPGIYEQYF.

The CDR3: CASSLRGQGETQYF. DNA for the CDR3: TGTGCCAGCTCCCTACGGGGGCAGGGAGAGACCCAGTACTTC. This chain links TRBV27 with TRBJ2-5; D possibly matches TRBD1 or TRBD2 (6 bases each). Trimming left V 8 bases short and J 4 bases short, with 17 bases between. CDR1 and CDR2 (germline): MNHEY, SMNVEV (reference sequence). The CDR3 is 14 residues long.

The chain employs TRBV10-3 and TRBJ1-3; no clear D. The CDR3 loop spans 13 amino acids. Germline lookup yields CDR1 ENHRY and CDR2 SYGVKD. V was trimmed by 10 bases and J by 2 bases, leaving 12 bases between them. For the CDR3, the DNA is TGTGCCACCCTCGCGGGAGCTGGAAACACCATATATTTT. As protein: CATLAGAGNTIYF.

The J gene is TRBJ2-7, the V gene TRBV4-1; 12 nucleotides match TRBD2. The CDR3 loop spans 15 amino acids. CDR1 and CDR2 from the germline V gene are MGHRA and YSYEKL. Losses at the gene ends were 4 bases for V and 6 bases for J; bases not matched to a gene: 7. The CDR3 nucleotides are TGCGCCAGCAGCCGAGAACCGGGACTAGCGGGCGAGCAGTACTTC. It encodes CASSREPGLAGEQYF.

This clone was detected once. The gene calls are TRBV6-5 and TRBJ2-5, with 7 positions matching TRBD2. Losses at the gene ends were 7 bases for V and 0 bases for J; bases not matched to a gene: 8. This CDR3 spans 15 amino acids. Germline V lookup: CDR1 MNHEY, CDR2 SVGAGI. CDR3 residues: CASNSQLANQETQYF. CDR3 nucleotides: TGTGCCAGCAATTCACAACTAGCGAACCAAGAGACCCAGTACTTC.

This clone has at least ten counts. The CDR3 nucleotides read TGTGCCAGCAGTTACTCGGCCGGGGACAGTTCCTACGAGCAGTACTTC. It yields the protein CASSYSAGDSSYEQYF. The chain carries TRBV6-5 and TRBJ2-7; 7 nucleotides line up with TRBD1. V shed 0 bases and J 1 base; nucleotides not matched to a gene: 6. This CDR3 has 16 amino acids. The germline V gene encodes CDR1 MNHEY and CDR2 SVGAGI.